This entry features one T cell receptor beta chain sequence. This entry is derived from a study of T-cell memory formation after mild COVID-19. TCRdb reanalysed the 5' RACE reads using MiXCR and keeps one entry per CDR3 protein. The sample lists about half a million distinct CDR3 sequences, over 15% occurring once. Germline loops: CDR1 GTSNPN, CDR2 SVGIG (reference sequence). This CDR3 has 15 amino acids. V lost 1 base, J lost 1 base, and 13 bases lay in between. The receptor's source is an adult woman who had mild COVID-19 (a few samples of this study predate the infection). Cell type and time point are not known. The chain joins TRBV30 to TRBJ1-1; D possibly corresponds to TRBD1 (6 bases). The sample taken for sequencing was PBMCs or a T cell subset sorted from them (not recorded which). The CDR3 DNA sequence: TGTGCCTGGAGTGCCCACAGGGTGAGGAACACTGAAGCTTTCTTT. It is translated as CAWSAHRVRNTEAFF.